This TCR beta chain came from a study of neoadjuvant anti-PD-1 for oral cavity cancer. On the study more broadly: Non-progressing patients received a fourth nivolumab dose near day 43, then surgery on days 50-56. Whole-study findings and limits: Higher pretreatment blood Treg/Th17 ratios correlated with higher pretreatment blood and lower post-treatment tumor TCRbeta clonality.

The method was immunoSEQ multiplex PCR; TCRdb's version includes in-frame clones alone and lacks a portion of them. The sample has about 16,000 clones; approximately 70% are singletons. V gave up 4 bases and J gave up 0 bases, with 7 bases separating them. The CDR3 runs to 13 residues. CDR1 is MNHEY, CDR2 SVGAGI, per germline. Concerning this clone itself: Its antigen is still unknown.

Cohort: HPV-negative, locally advanced oral cavity squamous cell carcinoma patients. PBMCs were not maintained or expanded in culture before analysis. The sample consisted of PBMCs, taken before nivolumab (anti-PD-1) treatment. This receptor was obtained from a person aged 35-79 years with oral cavity squamous cell carcinoma. The chain links TRBV6-5 to TRBJ2-7; no definite D call. The CDR3 DNA sequence: TGTGCCAGCAGTTTGGACCCCTCCTACGAGCAGTACTTC. This encodes CASSLDPSYEQYF.